This T cell receptor beta chain was sequenced during a study of beta chain features in type 1 diabetes. Study-wide findings and caveats: The cDNA sequencing approach could over-represent high-TCR-expressing cells.

Reverse transcription of all isolated RNA meant that expressed TCRB transcripts were sequenced. The assay was immunoSEQ multiplex PCR, and TCRdb's table has in-frame clones only and misses some. The sample consists of 240,000 or so clones, approximately 70% of them appearing once. A remark on this clone: Its cognate antigen is unknown.

The CDR3 contains 17 residues. Losses at the gene ends were 5 bases for V and 3 bases for J; bases not matched to a gene: 12. Looked up from germline, CDR1 is LGHNT and CDR2 is FRNRAP. Donors contributed one heparinised blood draw apiece, averaging roughly 0.12 L. The V call is TRBV12-5, the J call TRBJ1-2, with 10 positions matching TRBD1. This receptor was obtained from a young man in good health. The sequenced sample was naive CD4+ T cells from blood. The CDR3 DNA sequence: TGTGCTAGTGGTCCTACCGACCCCGGGACAGGGGACTATGGCTACACCTTC. Its translation is CASGPTDPGTGDYGYTF.